This T cell receptor beta chain was found in a study of shared clonotypes between healthy human individuals. Data came from immunoSEQ multiplex PCR; TCRdb stores just in-frame clones and leaves some out. Altogether roughly 490,000 clones are present, over 65% being singletons, with the ten largest covering around 13%. Study results and caveats: Limited genetic and exposure-history diversity came from having few donors.

Germline assignment: CDR1 MRHNA and CDR2 SNTAGT. The CDR3 runs 17 residues. A note on this clone: Its antigen is still unknown. This likely reflects a read error, since a far larger clone is one base away.

With unsorted samples, genomic DNA was obtained from tens of millions of PBMCs. This sequence was found in a woman between 35 and 50 years old in good health. Some clones in this sample may be carry-over from other donors' samples. Specimen: PBMCs. The chain is built from TRBV6-4 and TRBJ2-2; D is possibly TRBD1 or TRBD2 (5 bases each). CDR3 sequence reads: CASSDSQDSKNTGELLF. CDR3 DNA sequence: TGTGCCAGCAGTGATTCACAGGATTCAAAGAACACCGGGGAGCTGCTTTTT.